This T cell receptor (beta chain) was identified during a study of CXCR3-negative and CXCR3-positive naive CD8 T cells. Sorting yielded triplicates of 300,000 cells for each CD8+ T cell subset. The CD45RO-CCR7+CD27+CD95- phenotype denoted naive CD8+ T cells. CDR3 length: 12 residues. In germline, CDR1 is MNHEY, CDR2 SVGAGI. As regards this clonotype: Antigen unknown.

Whole-study results and caveats: No difference in surface CD5 was seen between naive subsets, and TCR strength was inferred from TRB CDR3 properties. Against CXCR3-negative naive cells, CXCR3-positive naive cells showed more hydrophobic TRB CDR3s.

Each TRB cDNA library was prepared by 5' RACE (with UMI labels). TCRdb reprocessed the 5' RACE reads, with one entry per CDR3 protein and no DNA. This repertoire comprises some 150,000 distinct CDR3 sequences; its ten largest clones make up 0.4% to 0.5%. Sequenced input: naive CXCR3+ CD8+ T cells from blood. Subset: CD45RO-CCR7+CD27+CD95- naive CD8+ T cells expressing CXCR3 (TNR3+). This receptor was obtained from a human donor in good health. Some clones in this sample may be carry-over from other donors' samples. The chain combines TRBV6-5 with TRBJ2-1; TCRdb picks TRBD1, but there is no DNA to check that call. The CDR3: CASSYAGDEQFF.